A selection of T cell receptor beta chains follows, all from one sample in a study of blood T cell repertoires in COVID-19. This table comes from immunoSEQ multiplex PCR, and its TCRdb copy is limited to in-frame clones, with some not included. In the table there are 100,000 or so clones, 70% to 90% of which are singletons. What was sequenced was peripheral blood. The receptors stem from a man aged 50 to 59 with active or convalescent COVID-19. Both conserved end residues are part of each CDR3. A D gene is named only where the DNA matches it firmly. Not every row has a clone size; where given, it reads once, few, many or a size class.

TRBJ1-4 - - TRBV12-3/TRBV12-4 CASRWSGEKLFF TGTGCCAGCAGGTGGTCAGGTGAAAAACTGTTTTTT
TRBJ2-7 - TRBD1 TRBV29-1 CSVSGTGVFDYEQYF TGCAGCGTTTCCGGGACAGGGGTTTTTGACTACGAGCAGTACTTC
TRBJ2-5 - TRBD2 TRBV7-7 CASSLNRLAGAETQYF TGTGCTAGCAGCTTAAATCGACTAGCGGGAGCGGAGACCCAGTACTTC
TRBJ1-6 once - TRBV10-3 CAIRDTGNSPLHF TGTGCCATCAGGGATACAGGGAATTCACCCCTCCACTTT
TRBJ2-1 - TRBD2 TRBV5-5 CASSLGGLADNEQFF TGTGCCAGCAGCTTGGGGGGACTAGCGGACAATGAGCAGTTCTTC
TRBJ1-4 - TRBD1 TRBV5-1 CASTAAGQNNEKLFF TGCGCCAGCACCGCCGCGGGACAGAATAATGAAAAACTGTTTTTT
TRBJ1-6 - - TRBV20-1 CSASTGHNNSPLHF TGCAGTGCTAGTACGGGACATAATAATTCACCCCTCCACTTT
TRBJ1-1 - - TRBV9 CASSEKLTGRVEAFF TGTGCCAGCAGCGAGAAACTGACAGGCCGCGTGGAAGCTTTCTTT
TRBJ2-3 - - TRBV21-1 CASSKGQGARVAGSLSDTQYF TGTGCCAGCAGCAAGGGACAGGGGGCGCGGGTAGCGGGGTCTCTTTCGGATACGCAGTATTTT
TRBJ2-5 - TRBD2 TRBV7-6 CASSPRTSGRMETQYF TGTGCCAGCAGCCCGCGGACTAGCGGGAGAATGGAGACCCAGTACTTC
TRBJ2-5 - - TRBV5-1 CASSSGLRETQYF TGCGCCAGCAGCTCCGGACTCCGAGAGACCCAGTACTTC
TRBJ2-3 - TRBD1 TRBV5-4 CASSAGQATDTQYF TGTGCCAGCAGCGCGGGACAGGCAACAGATACGCAGTATTTT
TRBJ1-1 - - TRBV24-1 CATSDRGYTEAFF TGTGCCACCAGTGACAGGGGCTACACTGAAGCTTTCTTT
TRBJ2-7 - TRBD2 TRBV10-1 CASSEGLAGYEQYF TGCGCCAGCAGTGAAGGGCTAGCGGGCTACGAGCAGTACTTC
TRBJ2-7 - TRBD2 TRBV5-1 CASTQGTMGYEQYF TGCGCCAGCACCCAAGGGACTATGGGTTACGAGCAGTACTTC
TRBJ1-3 - TRBD1 TRBV28 CASSARTGRLGNTIYF TGTGCCAGCAGTGCAAGGACAGGACGGTTAGGAAACACCATATATTTT
TRBJ1-6 once - TRBV6-1 CASSGGGRSSYNSPLHF TGTGCCAGCAGTGGGGGGGGGAGGAGCTCCTATAATTCACCCCTCCACTTT
TRBJ2-1 - TRBD2 TRBV24-1 CATSDQTTSGRYSEQFF TGTGCCACCAGTGACCAAACCACTAGCGGGAGGTACAGTGAGCAGTTCTTC
TRBJ2-1 - - TRBV10-1 CASNGGTGPNEQFF TGCGCCAGCAACGGGGGGACAGGCCCCAATGAGCAGTTCTTC
TRBJ2-3 - - TRBV2 CASTEGSGSTDTQYF TGTGCCAGCACCGAAGGTAGCGGAAGCACAGATACGCAGTATTTT
TRBJ1-2 - - TRBV19 CASSMGLSNYGYTF TGTGCCAGTAGTATGGGCCTGTCAAACTATGGCTACACCTTC
TRBJ2-1 once TRBD1 TRBV3-1/TRBV3-2 CASSPLQGAYNEQFF TGTGCCAGCAGCCCGTTGCAGGGGGCCTACAATGAGCAGTTCTTC
TRBJ2-7 - TRBD1 TRBV3-1/TRBV3-2 CASSHLPGQGSEQYF TGTGCCAGCAGCCACCTCCCGGGACAGGGGAGCGAGCAGTACTTC
TRBJ1-1 once TRBD1 TRBV5-1 CASSLNRGTEAFF TGCGCCAGCAGCTTAAACAGGGGCACTGAAGCTTTCTTT
TRBJ2-5 - TRBD1 TRBV29-1 CSAGQGYQETQYF TGCAGCGCGGGACAGGGGTACCAAGAGACCCAGTACTTC
TRBJ2-7 - - TRBV19 CASSIVDTSYEQYF TGTGCCAGTAGTATTGTGGACACCTCCTACGAGCAGTACTTC
TRBJ2-3 - TRBD2 TRBV5-1 CASSLGLAGPTDTQYF TGCGCCAGCAGCTTGGGACTAGCGGGACCCACAGATACGCAGTATTTT
TRBJ2-7 - TRBD2 TRBV5-1 CASSWRPSGGSYEQYF TGCGCCAGCAGCTGGAGGCCTAGCGGGGGCTCCTACGAGCAGTACTTC
TRBJ1-1 - - TRBV11-3 CASSLEQNTEAFF TGTGCCAGCAGCTTAGAACAGAACACTGAAGCTTTCTTT
TRBJ2-4 - - TRBV20-1 CSAGERHIQYF TGCAGTGCTGGGGAGAGACACATTCAGTACTTC
TRBJ1-1 - - TRBV5-8 CASRKDRRGTEAFF TGTGCCAGCAGGAAAGACAGGAGAGGAACTGAAGCTTTCTTT
TRBJ2-1 - TRBD2 TRBV14 CASSQVGPGLAGGNEQFF TGTGCCAGCAGCCAAGTGGGTCCGGGACTAGCGGGAGGGAATGAGCAGTTCTTC
TRBJ1-2 - TRBD1 TRBV19 CASSKLDRGLNYGYTF TGTGCCAGTAGTAAGCTGGACAGGGGGCTTAACTATGGCTACACCTTC
TRBJ2-1 - - TRBV10-1 CASSPTPYNEQFF TGCGCCAGCAGCCCCACACCCTACAATGAGCAGTTCTTC
TRBJ1-4 - - TRBV28 CASSRNEKLFF TGTGCCAGCAGTCGTAATGAAAAACTGTTTTTT
TRBJ2-1 - - TRBV20-1 CSARPYNEQFF TGCAGTGCTAGACCTTACAATGAGCAGTTCTTC
TRBJ2-3 - - TRBV7-9 CASSLESYGGTQYF TGTGCCAGCAGCTTAGAATCGTACGGGGGTACGCAGTATTTT
TRBJ2-3 - TRBD1 TRBV11-3 CASSFNQGADTQYF TGTGCCAGCAGCTTTAACCAGGGGGCAGATACGCAGTATTTT
TRBJ2-3 - TRBD2 TRBV24-1 CATSDLKREGLDTQYF TGTGCCACCAGTGATTTGAAGCGGGAGGGCCTGGATACGCAGTATTTT
TRBJ1-5 - - TRBV12-3/TRBV12-4 CASSFLPNQPQHF TGTGCCAGCAGTTTCCTCCCGAATCAGCCCCAGCATTTT
TRBJ2-5 - - TRBV5-5 CASSLVEVWETQYF TGTGCCAGCAGCTTGGTGGAGGTATGGGAGACCCAGTACTTC
TRBJ2-7 - TRBD1 TRBV3-1/TRBV3-2 CASSSTTGAYEQYF TGTGCCAGCAGCTCCACGACAGGGGCCTACGAGCAGTACTTC
TRBJ1-1 - - TRBV25-1 CASRAGLRNTEAFF TGTGCCAGCAGGGCGGGACTTAGGAACACTGAAGCTTTCTTT